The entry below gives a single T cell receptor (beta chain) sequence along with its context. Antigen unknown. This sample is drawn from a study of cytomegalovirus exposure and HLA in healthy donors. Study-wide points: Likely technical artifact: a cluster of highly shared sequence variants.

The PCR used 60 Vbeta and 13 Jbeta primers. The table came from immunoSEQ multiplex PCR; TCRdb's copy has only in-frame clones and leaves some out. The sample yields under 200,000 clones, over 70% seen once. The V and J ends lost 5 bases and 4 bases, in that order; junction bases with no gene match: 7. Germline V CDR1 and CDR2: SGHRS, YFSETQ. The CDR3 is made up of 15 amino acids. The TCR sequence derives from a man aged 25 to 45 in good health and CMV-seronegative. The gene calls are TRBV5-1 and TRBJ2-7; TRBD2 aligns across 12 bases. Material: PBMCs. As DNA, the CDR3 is TGCGCCAGCAGTCTCCTAGCGGGAGGGGATTACGAGCAGTACTTC. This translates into CASSLLAGGDYEQYF.